One and the same sample provided the 28 T cell receptor beta chains below, sequenced in a study of cytomegalovirus exposure and HLA in healthy donors. In the PCR, 60 Vbeta and 13 Jbeta primers were used. Only in-frame clones appear in the TCRdb table, and some are missing; sequencing was by immunoSEQ multiplex PCR. The data hold about 180,000 clones, with 81% observed a single time. Sequencing used PBMCs. The receptors stem from a woman in her 30s in good health and CMV-seronegative.

J is TRBJ1-6 and V is TRBV10-3; D is unclear. The ends were cut back, 3 bases at V and 11 bases at J, with 8 bases in the middle. The germline CDR1 and CDR2 sequences are ENHRY and SYGVKD. The CDR3 length is 12 residues. The CDR3 DNA sequence: TGTGCCATCAGTGATATTAGTACACCCCTCCACTTT. It translates to CAISDISTPLHF.

CDR3 nucleotide sequence: TGTGCCAGCAGCTTCGTCGCAGGTACCTACGAGCAGTACTTC. Translating it yields CASSFVAGTYEQYF. The rearrangement uses TRBV5-5 and TRBJ2-7, with D unresolved. Between the trimmed V and J ends, which lost 2 bases and 2 bases, there was a span of 11 bases. The V gene's germline CDR1 is SGHKS and CDR2 YYEKEE (reference sequence). The CDR3 contains 14 residues.

The count of this clone is one. The chain recombines TRBV10-3 with TRBJ2-3, with D tentatively TRBD2 (5 bases). CDR3 size: 14 residues. The germline gives CDR1 ENHRY, CDR2 SYGVKD. The V end was cut by 8 bases, the J end by 2 bases, with 14 bases between. CDR3 DNA sequence: TGTGCCATCTCCCAAGCGGAGAACACAGATACGCAGTATTTT. Translating it yields CAISQAENTDTQYF.

V usage is TRBV5-3 and J usage is TRBJ2-7; possibly TRBD1 for D (6 bases). TRBV5-3 is an ORF, with its function uncertain. Trimming took 0 bases from V and 2 from J, leaving 12 bases between them. This CDR3 comprises 15 residues. CDR3 sequence: CARSLGTSGAYEQYF. The CDR3 bases are TGTGCCAGAAGCTTGGGGACCTCAGGGGCCTACGAGCAGTACTTC.

This clone was picked up one time. Other DNA sequences from this sample encode an identical CDR3 as well. The chain is built from TRBV21-1 and TRBJ2-7; TRBD1 was called by the table and not checked on the DNA. TRBV21-1 is given as a pseudogene. CDR3 length: 16 amino acids. Written as DNA, the CDR3 is TGTGCCAGCAGCAAAGCTTACACAGGGGTCTCCTACGAGCAGTACTTC. This encodes CASSKAYTGVSYEQYF.

The chain carries TRBV27 and TRBJ2-2; D is possibly TRBD2 (7 bases). The CDR3 sequence is 17 residues long. Germline V gene sequence: CDR1 MNHEY, CDR2 SMNVEV (reference sequence). V lost 2 bases and J 5 bases, leaving 18 bases between the germline ends. The CDR3 loop is CASSLPPGGAGTGELFF. The CDR3 DNA is TGTGCCAGCAGTTTACCCCCGGGGGGCGCGGGAACCGGGGAGCTGTTTTTT.

The chain is built from TRBV7-8 and TRBJ2-7; 10 bases are shared with TRBD1. Germline V gives CDR1 SGHVS, CDR2 FQNEAQ. V was clipped by 4 bases and J by 2 bases; unmatched bases: 5. The CDR3 consists of 15 residues. CDR3 DNA: TGTGCCAGCAGCTCGGCCGGGACAGGGGCCTACGAGCAGTACTTC. It yields the protein CASSSAGTGAYEQYF.

This rearrangement joins TRBV4-3 to TRBJ2-5, with TRBD2 identical over 7 bases. Germline CDR1 LGHNA, CDR2 YSLEER. V trimming: 0 bases; J trimming: 5 bases; junction bases outside the gene matches: 9. The CDR3 is 16 residues long. Here the CDR3 DNA reads TGCGCCAGCAGCCAAGATATGGGAGGGTTCAGGGAGACCCAGTACTTC. It translates to CASSQDMGGFRETQYF.

The chain joins TRBV27 to TRBJ2-7; 10 nucleotides agree with TRBD2. CDR1 is MNHEY, CDR2 SMNVEV, per germline (reference sequence). The CDR3 totals 13 residues. J lost 4 bases, V lost 8 bases, and 5 bases had no gene match. The CDR3 nucleotides are TGTGCCAGCGGGAGTAGCGGGAGGTACGAGCAGTACTTC. As protein: CASGSSGRYEQYF.

The chain links TRBV4-1 to TRBJ1-6, with a possible D match to TRBD1 (5 bases). Trimming took off 3 bases at V and 11 bases at J, with 11 bases between the two ends. The V gene's germline CDR1 is MGHRA and CDR2 YSYEKL. This CDR3 has 13 residues. DNA for the CDR3: TGCGCCAGCAGCCACGAAGGAGGGGCACCCCTCCACTTT. It specifies CASSHEGGAPLHF.

V usage is TRBV9 and J usage is TRBJ1-3; the D gene is possibly TRBD1 (6 bases). With 0 bases removed from V and 0 bases from J, the gap between germline ends came to 10 bases. Germline values: CDR1 SGDLS, CDR2 YYNGEE. CDR3 length equals 16 residues. CDR3 in DNA: TGTGCCAGCAGCGTAGAGACAGGTTACTCTGGAAACACCATATATTTT. Translating it yields CASSVETGYSGNTIYF. Using reference TRBV9 and TRBJ1-3 for the parts outside the CDR3, the full variable domain is DSGVTQTPKHLITATGQRVTLRCSPRSGDLSVYWYQQSLDQGLQFLIQYYNGEERAKGNILERFSAQQFPDLHSELNLSSLELGDSALYFCASSVETGYSGNTIYFGEGSWLTVV.

This rearrangement joins TRBV6-5 to TRBJ2-7; 7 bases agree with TRBD1. Germline loops: CDR1 MNHEY, CDR2 SVGAGI. Trimming took 4 bases from V and 1 from J; bases not matched to a gene: 1. The length of the CDR3 is 13 residues. This CDR3 reads CASSWGQSYEQYF. CDR3 DNA sequence: TGTGCCAGCAGTTGGGGACAGTCCTACGAGCAGTACTTC.

The genes are TRBV28 and TRBJ1-2; possible D gene TRBD1, 6 bases. The CDR3 length is 13 residues. Germline CDR1 reads MDHEN; CDR2 reads SYDVKM. V shed 6 bases and J shed 6 bases, with 14 bases lying between them. CDR3 amino acids: CASREGTNDGYTF. In DNA, the CDR3 is TGTGCCAGCAGGGAAGGGACAAATGATGGCTACACCTTC.

This clone has a handful of counts. The CDR3 is CASSKPAGKTGNSPLHF. The CDR3 DNA sequence: TGTGCCAGCAGCAAACCCGCAGGGAAAACCGGTAATTCACCCCTCCACTTT. This rearrangement joins TRBV5-6 to TRBJ1-6; TRBD1 might be the D (5 bases). CDR1 SGHDT and CDR2 YYEEEE come from the germline V gene. The CDR3 runs to 17 residues. V shed 4 bases and J shed 6 bases, with 20 bases lying between them.

This chain links TRBV7-8 with TRBJ1-4; 8 bases line up with TRBD1. CDR1 is SGHVS and CDR2 is FQNEAQ in the germline V gene. The CDR3 runs to 14 residues. The ends lost 1 base at V and 5 bases at J; junction bases unmatched: 0. The CDR3 spells CASSLGQGNEKLFF. DNA of the CDR3: TGTGCCAGCAGCTTAGGACAGGGGAATGAAAAACTGTTTTTT.

V gene TRBV4-3 combines with J gene TRBJ1-2; D unclear. V lost 3 bases and J lost 3, with 17 bases in between. CDR3 length: 16 residues. Germline CDR1 is LGHNA and CDR2 is YSLEER. CDR3 in DNA: TGCGCCAGCAGCCATTACCCCGCAGGCGTATACTATGGCTACACCTTC. As protein: CASSHYPAGVYYGYTF.

The sample holds a few counts of this clone. The chain recombines TRBV5-1 with TRBJ2-5; D not resolved. This CDR3 is built from 11 residues. Germline CDR1 and CDR2: SGHRS and YFSETQ. V lost 3 bases to trimming and J lost 2 bases, with 2 bases between them. The DNA of the CDR3 is TGCGCCAGCAGCTCTCAAGAGACCCAGTACTTC. Its translation: CASSSQETQYF.

This clone was counted only a few times. CDR3 residues: CASSGGLAKQLRTDTQYF. CDR3 DNA sequence: TGTGCCAGCAGCGGGGGACTAGCGAAGCAGCTACGCACAGATACGCAGTATTTT. V usage is TRBV7-8 and J usage is TRBJ2-3; the match to TRBD2 covers 10 bases. V trimming: 5 bases; J trimming: 1 base; junction bases outside the gene matches: 12. The germline gives CDR1 SGHVS, CDR2 FQNEAQ. This CDR3 comprises 18 residues.

V usage is TRBV7-9 and J usage is TRBJ2-2, with TRBD1 matching over 9 bases. CDR1 SEHNR and CDR2 FQNEAQ come from the germline V gene (reference sequence). Germline trimming cut 8 bases from V and 2 bases from J; bases unmatched to any gene: 6. The CDR3 loop spans 15 amino acids. The CDR3 spells CASEPGQGNTGELFF. CDR3 DNA sequence: TGTGCCAGCGAGCCGGGACAGGGTAACACCGGGGAGCTGTTTTTT. Using reference TRBV7-9 and TRBJ2-2 for the parts outside the CDR3, the full variable domain is DTGVSQNPRHKITKRGQNVTFRCDPISEHNRLYWYRQTLGQGPEFLTYFQNEAQLEKSRLLSDRFSAERPKGSFSTLEIQRTEQGDSAMYLCASEPGQGNTGELFFGEGSRLTVL.

J is TRBJ1-4 and V is TRBV5-6; tentative D call: TRBD1 (5 bases). There are 16 residues in the CDR3. Germline V gives CDR1 SGHDT, CDR2 YYEEEE. Trimming left V 0 bases short and J 8 bases short, with 17 bases between. The CDR3 DNA reads as TGTGCCAGCAGCTTGGCGGGACTGCTCGGGATAGAAAAACTGTTTTTT. This sequence encodes CASSLAGLLGIEKLFF.

This chain links TRBV19 with TRBJ1-2, with 9 bases aligning to TRBD1. CDR3 length: 13 residues. J was trimmed by 5 bases and V by 3 bases; bases with no gene match: 1. Germline V gives CDR1 LNHDA, CDR2 SQIVND (reference sequence). For the CDR3, the DNA is TGTGCCAGTAGTATCGACAGGGGGTATGGCTACACCTTC. This sequence encodes CASSIDRGYGYTF.

CDR3 sequence (DNA): TGCAGCGTTGACGGCAGGGGGCATGAAGAGACCCAGTACTTC. Translated, it gives CSVDGRGHEETQYF. The chain carries TRBV29-1 and TRBJ2-5; TRBD1 agrees at 8 bases. After removal of 3 bases from V and 3 bases from J, the junction contained 6 bases not matched to a gene. Germline values: CDR1 SQVTM, CDR2 ANQGSEA. There are 14 residues in the CDR3.

The chain joins TRBV7-9 to TRBJ2-7; 8 positions match TRBD2. Germline CDR1 and CDR2: SEHNR and FQNEAQ (reference sequence). This CDR3 has 14 amino acids. V dropped 3 bases and J dropped 1; count of bases not matched to a gene: 2. The CDR3 spells CASSFQRGSYEQYF. The CDR3 nucleotides read TGTGCCAGCAGCTTCCAGCGGGGGTCCTACGAGCAGTACTTC.

The chain has TRBV28 and TRBJ1-4, with TRBD1 identical over 8 bases. Per the germline V gene, CDR1 is MDHEN and CDR2 is SYDVKM. This CDR3 has 15 residues. After removal of 5 bases from V and 8 bases from J, the junction contained 10 bases not matched to a gene. CDR3 coding DNA: TGTGCCAGCAGTGACGGACAGGGAGGTCGCGAAAAACTGTTTTTT. Its translation: CASSDGQGGREKLFF.

This chain links TRBV4-2 with TRBJ1-2, with D unresolved. The CDR3 runs to 12 residues. V was shortened by 3 bases and J by 4 bases, with 6 bases between the two germline ends. Germline V CDR1 and CDR2: LGHNA, YNFKEQ. CDR3 bases: TGTGCCAGCAGCCAGGGCACCTATGGCTACACCTTC. This sequence encodes CASSQGTYGYTF.

This clone has a handful of counts. The chain recombines TRBV6-6 with TRBJ1-5; 7 bases match TRBD1. Germline V gene lookup returns CDR1 MNHNY and CDR2 SVGAGI (reference sequence). The CDR3 runs to 16 residues. J was trimmed by 3 bases and V by 0 bases; bases with no gene match: 5. CDR3: CASSYSGRGDNQPQHF. The CDR3 DNA sequence: TGTGCCAGCAGTTACTCGGGCAGGGGGGACAATCAGCCCCAGCATTTT.

This chain joins TRBV19 and TRBJ1-2, with D perhaps TRBD1 (5 bases). V was cut by 5 bases and J by 7 bases, with 29 bases left in between. Germline V gene sequence: CDR1 LNHDA, CDR2 SQIVND (reference sequence). The CDR3 is 18 residues long. CDR3 DNA: TGTGCCAGTAGTCCCACAGGCGGACGACAAGTTGGGCTAGGTGGCTACACCTTC. Residues: CASSPTGGRQVGLGGYTF.

This chain links TRBV6-1 with TRBJ2-7; maybe TRBD2 (6 bases). CDR1 is MNHNS and CDR2 is SASEGT in the germline V gene. The V end was cut by 5 bases, the J end by 0 bases, with 14 bases between. The length of the CDR3 is 15 residues. CDR3 nucleotides: TGTGCCAGCAGTACCGATCGGCGGGGCTCCTACGAGCAGTACTTC. Translating gives CASSTDRRGSYEQYF.